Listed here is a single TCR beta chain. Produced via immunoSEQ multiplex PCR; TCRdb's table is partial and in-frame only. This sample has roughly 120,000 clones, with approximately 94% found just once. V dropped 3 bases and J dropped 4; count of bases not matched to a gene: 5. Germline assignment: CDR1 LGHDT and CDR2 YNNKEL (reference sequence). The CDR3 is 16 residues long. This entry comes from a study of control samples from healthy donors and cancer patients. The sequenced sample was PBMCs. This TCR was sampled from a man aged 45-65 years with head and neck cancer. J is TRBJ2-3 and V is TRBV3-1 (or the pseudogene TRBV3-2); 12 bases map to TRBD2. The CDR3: CASSHRLAGVPDTQYF. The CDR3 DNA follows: TGTGCCAGCAGCCACCGACTAGCGGGGGTGCCAGATACGCAGTATTTT.